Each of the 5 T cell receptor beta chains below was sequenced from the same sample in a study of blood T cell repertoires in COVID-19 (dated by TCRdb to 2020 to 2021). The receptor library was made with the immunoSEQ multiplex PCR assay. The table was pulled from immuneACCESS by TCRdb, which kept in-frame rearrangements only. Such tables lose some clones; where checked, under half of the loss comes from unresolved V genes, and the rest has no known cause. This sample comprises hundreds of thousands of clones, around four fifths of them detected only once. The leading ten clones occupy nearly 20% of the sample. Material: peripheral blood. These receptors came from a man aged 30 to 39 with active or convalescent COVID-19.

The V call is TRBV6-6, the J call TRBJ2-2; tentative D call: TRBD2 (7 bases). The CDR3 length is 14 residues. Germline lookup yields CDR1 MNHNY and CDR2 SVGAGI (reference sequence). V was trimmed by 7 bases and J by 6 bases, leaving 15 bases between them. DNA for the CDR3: TGTGCCAGCAAGGGGGGGTCCAGGCCCGGGGAGCTGTTTTTT. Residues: CASKGGSRPGELFF.

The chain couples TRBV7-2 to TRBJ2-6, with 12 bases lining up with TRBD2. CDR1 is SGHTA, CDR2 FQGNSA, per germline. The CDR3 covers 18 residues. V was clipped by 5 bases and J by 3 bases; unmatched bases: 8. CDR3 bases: TGTGCCAGCAGCAAGACTAGCGGGGGCCCCTGTGGGGCCAACGTCCTGACTTTC. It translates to CASSKTSGGPCGANVLTF. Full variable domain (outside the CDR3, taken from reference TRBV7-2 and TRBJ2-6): GAGVSQSPSNKVTEKGKDVELRCDPISGHTALYWYRQSLGQGLEFLIYFQGNSAPDKSGLPSDRFSAERTGGSVSTLTIQRTQQEDSAVYLCASSKTSGGPCGANVLTFGAGSRLTVL.

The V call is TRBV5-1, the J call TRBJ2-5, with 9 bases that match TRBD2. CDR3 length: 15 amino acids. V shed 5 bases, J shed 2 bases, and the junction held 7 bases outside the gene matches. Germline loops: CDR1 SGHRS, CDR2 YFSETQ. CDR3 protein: CASRASGNIQETQYF. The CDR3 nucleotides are TGCGCCAGCAGGGCTAGCGGGAATATTCAAGAGACCCAGTACTTC.

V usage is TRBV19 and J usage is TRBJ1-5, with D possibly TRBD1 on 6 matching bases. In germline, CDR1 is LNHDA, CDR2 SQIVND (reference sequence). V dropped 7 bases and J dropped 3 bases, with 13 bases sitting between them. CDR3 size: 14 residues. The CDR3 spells CASNLDRLNQPQHF. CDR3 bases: TGTGCCAGTAACCTAGACAGGCTCAATCAGCCCCAGCATTTT.

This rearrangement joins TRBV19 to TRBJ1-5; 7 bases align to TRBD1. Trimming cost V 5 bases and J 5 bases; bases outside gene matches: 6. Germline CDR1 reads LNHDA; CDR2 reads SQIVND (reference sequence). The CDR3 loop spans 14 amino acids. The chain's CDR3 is CASSPQGPHQPQHF. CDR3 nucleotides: TGTGCCAGTAGTCCACAGGGGCCTCATCAGCCCCAGCATTTT.